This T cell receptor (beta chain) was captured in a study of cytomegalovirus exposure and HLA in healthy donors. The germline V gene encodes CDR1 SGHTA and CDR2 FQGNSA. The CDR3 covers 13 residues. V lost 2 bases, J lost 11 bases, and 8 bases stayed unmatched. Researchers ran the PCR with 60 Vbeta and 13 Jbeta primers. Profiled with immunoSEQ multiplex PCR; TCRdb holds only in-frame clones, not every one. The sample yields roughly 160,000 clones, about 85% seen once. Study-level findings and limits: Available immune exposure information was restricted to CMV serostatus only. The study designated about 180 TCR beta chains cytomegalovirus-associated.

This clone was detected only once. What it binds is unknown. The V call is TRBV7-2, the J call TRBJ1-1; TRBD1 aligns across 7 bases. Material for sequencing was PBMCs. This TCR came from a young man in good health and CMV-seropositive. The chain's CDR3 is CASSLRGGDPAFF. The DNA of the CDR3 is TGTGCCAGCAGCTTACGAGGGGGCGATCCGGCTTTCTTT.